What follows are 19 T cell receptor beta chains derived from one specimen sequenced in a study of identical twins. Each CDR3 protein gets one entry after TCRdb re-called the 5' RACE reads with MiXCR. The sample includes roughly 220,000 distinct CDR3 sequences, 6% to 7% of them seen just once. These data also formed part of another study, on T cells expressing NK-cell markers.

Sequencing used CD8+ T cells sorted from blood. The receptors shown here come from a woman aged 18-29 years in good health.

This clonotype came up a few times. The rearrangement uses TRBV7-9 and TRBJ2-7, with 10 bases fitting TRBD2. The germline gives CDR1 SEHNR, CDR2 FQNEAQ (reference sequence). Trimming cost V 7 bases and J 2 bases; bases outside gene matches: 5. This CDR3 has 14 amino acids. The CDR3 region is CASTSGRNAYEQYF. The CDR3 DNA sequence: TGTGCCAGCACTAGCGGGAGAAACGCCTACGAGCAGTACTTC.

The chain couples TRBV6-1 to TRBJ2-3; 9 nucleotides agree with TRBD2. This CDR3 is 16 amino acids long. Per germline, CDR1 MNHNS and CDR2 SASEGT. Trimming cost V 6 bases and J 2 bases; bases outside gene matches: 9. The chain's CDR3 is CASSWTRLADTDTQYF. DNA for the CDR3: TGTGCCAGCAGCTGGACACGACTAGCGGACACAGATACGCAGTATTTT.

This clonotype came up many times. This chain joins TRBV7-2 and TRBJ2-3; D is undetermined. V dropped 3 bases and J dropped 3 bases, with 4 bases sitting between them. Germline lookup yields CDR1 SGHTA and CDR2 FQGNSA. The CDR3 is 12 residues long. CDR3 coding DNA: TGTGCCAGCAGCTTGCGAACAGATACGCAGTATTTT. It translates to CASSLRTDTQYF.

Ten or more counts support this clonotype. The V and J genes are TRBV15 and TRBJ2-3; the D gene is possibly TRBD1 (6 bases). The germline V gene has CDR1 LNHNV and CDR2 YYDKDF (reference sequence). V shed 3 bases and J shed 3 bases, with 16 bases lying between them. The CDR3 spans 16 residues. CDR3 in amino acids: CATSRRTAQITDTQYF. The DNA of the CDR3 is TGTGCCACCAGCAGGAGGACAGCACAGATAACAGATACGCAGTATTTT.

This clonotype was detected ten times or more. The gene calls are TRBV9 and TRBJ2-7; the D gene could be TRBD1 or TRBD2 (5 bases each). This CDR3 is 16 amino acids long. Trimming pared 3 bases from V and 2 bases from J, leaving 18 bases between. Germline assignment: CDR1 SGDLS and CDR2 YYNGEE. CDR3 in DNA: TGTGCCAGCAGCGGGGGGTTGGTTGTTGGCCCCTACGAGCAGTACTTC. Its protein product is CASSGGLVVGPYEQYF.

J is TRBJ2-5 and V is TRBV7-9, with 8 bases lining up with TRBD2. Losses at the gene ends were 6 bases for V and 4 bases for J; bases not matched to a gene: 13. CDR3 size: 16 residues. Germline lookup yields CDR1 SEHNR and CDR2 FQNEAQ (reference sequence). The CDR3 region is CASSRIPGLGGETQYF. As DNA, the CDR3 is TGTGCCAGCAGTCGTATTCCGGGACTAGGGGGAGAGACCCAGTACTTC.

This clonotype was counted only a few times. J is TRBJ1-5 and V is TRBV27; D call uncertain. Germline V CDR1 and CDR2: MNHEY, SMNVEV (reference sequence). V was shortened by 8 bases and J by 5 bases, with 13 bases between the two germline ends. The CDR3 is 13 residues long. CDR3 DNA: TGTGCCAGCGGGTTTGGACCCTATCAGCCCCAGCATTTT. Amino acid sequence: CASGFGPYQPQHF.

This clonotype was counted ten times or more. The V call is TRBV6-5, the J call TRBJ1-5, with TRBD1 matching 7 bases. Germline-derived CDR1 and CDR2 are MNHEY and SVGAGI. The junction had 13 bases not matched to a gene; V was cut back by 0 bases and J by 2 bases. The CDR3 loop spans 19 amino acids. CDR3 nucleotide sequence: TGTGCCAGCAGTTACTCGAGGCTCGACAGGGTGGTGGGCAATCAGCCCCAGCATTTT. Encoded protein: CASSYSRLDRVVGNQPQHF.

By sample share, this clonotype is medium-sized. The chain carries TRBV11-1 and TRBJ2-3; 13 bases fit TRBD2. This CDR3 comprises 18 residues. With 5 bases clipped from V and 0 bases from J, the junction kept 8 bases outside the gene matches. Germline V gene lookup returns CDR1 SGHAT and CDR2 FQDESV (reference sequence). CDR3 sequence: CASSRGLAGVSSTDTQYF. CDR3 nucleotides: TGTGCCAGCAGCCGCGGACTAGCGGGAGTCAGTAGCACAGATACGCAGTATTTT.

The chain is built from TRBV27 and TRBJ2-4, with unresolved D. This CDR3 comprises 14 residues. Trimming shortened V by 2 bases and J by 6 bases, and 11 bases separated the two germline ends. Germline values: CDR1 MNHEY, CDR2 SMNVEV (reference sequence). CDR3 in DNA: TGTGCCAGCAGTTTAACCTTACCGGCAAACATTCAGTACTTC. It is translated as CASSLTLPANIQYF.

This chain joins TRBV15 and TRBJ1-1, with D hard to call. The V end was cut by 8 bases, the J end by 1 base, with 8 bases between. The germline gives CDR1 LNHNV, CDR2 YYDKDF (reference sequence). CDR3 length equals 12 residues. The chain's CDR3 is CATSSPNTEAFF. The CDR3 nucleotides read TGTGCCACCTCCTCCCCGAACACTGAAGCTTTCTTT.

The rearrangement uses TRBV3-1 and TRBJ2-1, with TRBD1 identical over 9 bases. The CDR3 covers 18 residues. With 0 bases clipped from V and 0 bases from J, the junction kept 6 bases outside the gene matches. Germline V gene data show CDR1 as LGHDT and CDR2 as YNNKEL (reference sequence). For the CDR3, the DNA is TGTGCCAGCAGCCAAGATTGGAGACAGGGGGTCTCCTACAATGAGCAGTTCTTC. It translates to CASSQDWRQGVSYNEQFF.

This clonotype was recorded at least ten times. The V call is TRBV4-3, the J call TRBJ2-3; 8 bases line up with TRBD1. Germline V gives CDR1 LGHNA, CDR2 YSLEER. The V segment lost 0 bases and the J segment 6 bases; nucleotides outside the gene matches: 8. This CDR3 has 16 amino acids. The CDR3 DNA sequence: TGCGCCAGCAGCCAAGAGCAGGGCAGGGGGCGCGATACGCAGTATTTT. It codes for CASSQEQGRGRDTQYF.

The table lists this clonotype with a few counts. The chain has TRBV9 and TRBJ2-3; D unclear. Trimming pared 3 bases from V and 2 bases from J, leaving 10 bases between. CDR3 length equals 14 residues. Germline-derived CDR1 and CDR2 are SGDLS and YYNGEE. The CDR3 spells CASSAVGYTDTQYF. The CDR3 coding sequence is TGTGCCAGCAGCGCGGTGGGATACACAGATACGCAGTATTTT.

This chain connects TRBV3-1 to TRBJ2-1; either TRBD1 or TRBD2 may fit D (6 bases each). The CDR3 contains 22 residues. With 7 bases removed from V and 1 base from J, the gap between germline ends came to 35 bases. CDR1 and CDR2 from the germline V gene are LGHDT and YNNKEL (reference sequence). The CDR3 sequence is CASTTRGPLRGISGRSYNEQFF. For the CDR3, the DNA is TGTGCCAGCACCACACGTGGGCCCCTAAGGGGGATTAGCGGCAGATCCTACAATGAGCAGTTCTTC.

This clonotype was found a few times. The chain is built from TRBV9 and TRBJ1-1; weak D call: TRBD1 (5 bases). The CDR3 has 14 amino acids. V shed 1 base and J shed 3 bases, with 10 bases lying between them. Germline-derived CDR1 and CDR2 are SGDLS and YYNGEE. The CDR3 spells CASSVSGRDTEAFF. CDR3 sequence (DNA): TGTGCCAGCAGCGTATCTGGCAGGGACACTGAAGCTTTCTTT.

V usage is TRBV7-9 and J usage is TRBJ1-2, with D possibly TRBD1 on 6 matching bases. Trimming pared 5 bases from V and 0 bases from J, leaving 16 bases between. The CDR3 spans 16 residues. Germline lookup yields CDR1 SEHNR and CDR2 FQNEAQ (reference sequence). CDR3 loop: CASSGAGARANYGYTF. The CDR3 bases are TGTGCCAGCAGCGGGGCAGGGGCCAGAGCTAACTATGGCTACACCTTC. Drawing the rest from reference TRBV7-9 and TRBJ1-2, the complete variable domain is DTGVSQNPRHKITKRGQNVTFRCDPISEHNRLYWYRQTLGQGPEFLTYFQNEAQLEKSRLLSDRFSAERPKGSFSTLEIQRTEQGDSAMYLCASSGAGARANYGYTFGSGTRLTVV.

The chain joins TRBV7-2 to TRBJ2-3, with D possibly being TRBD1 (6 bases). The V gene lost 3 bases and the J gene lost 5 bases, with 18 bases spanning the gap. Germline lookup yields CDR1 SGHTA and CDR2 FQGNSA. This CDR3 spans 16 amino acids. The CDR3 spells CASSFSYSTQGDTQYF. In nucleotides, the CDR3 is TGTGCCAGCAGCTTCTCCTACTCCACACAGGGAGATACGCAGTATTTT.

The chain uses TRBV27 and TRBJ2-5; D might be TRBD2 (5 bases). CDR3 length: 15 amino acids. Germline-derived CDR1 and CDR2 are MNHEY and SMNVEV (reference sequence). V was clipped by 2 bases and J by 5 bases, with 15 bases between them. In DNA form, the CDR3 reads TGTGCCAGCAGTTTAGTGGGTGCTAGCCGGGAGACCCAGTACTTC. It translates to CASSLVGASRETQYF.